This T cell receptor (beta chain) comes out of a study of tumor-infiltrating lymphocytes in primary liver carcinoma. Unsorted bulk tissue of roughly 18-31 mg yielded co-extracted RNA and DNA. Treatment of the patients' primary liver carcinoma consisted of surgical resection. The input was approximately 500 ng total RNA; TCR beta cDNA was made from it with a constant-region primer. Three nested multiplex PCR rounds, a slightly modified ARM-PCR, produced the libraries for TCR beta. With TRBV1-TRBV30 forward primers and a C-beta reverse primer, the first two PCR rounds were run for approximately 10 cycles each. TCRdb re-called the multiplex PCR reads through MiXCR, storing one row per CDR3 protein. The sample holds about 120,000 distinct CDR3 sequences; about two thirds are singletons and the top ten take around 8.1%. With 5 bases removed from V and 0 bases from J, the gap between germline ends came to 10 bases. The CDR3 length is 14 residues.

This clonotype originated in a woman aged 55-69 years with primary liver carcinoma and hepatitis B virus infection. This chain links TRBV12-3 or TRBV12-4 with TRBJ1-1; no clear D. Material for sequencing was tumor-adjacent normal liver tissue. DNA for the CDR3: TGTGCCAGCAGTCTCCCAGAGCTGAACACTGAAGCTTTCTTT. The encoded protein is CASSLPELNTEAFF.